A selection of T cell receptor beta chains follows, all from one sample in a study of blood T cell repertoires in COVID-19. The data were produced by immunoSEQ multiplex PCR, yet TCRdb's version contains in-frame clones alone and is incomplete. Of some 200,000 clones in the sample, 87% were seen once. Sequencing input: peripheral blood. These TCRs come from a man aged 35-49 years with active or convalescent COVID-19. Both conserved end residues are part of each CDR3. The D gene is left open where the match is weak. Rows may omit the clone size; those that give it use once, few, many or a size class.

clone_size	v_call	j_call	d_call	cdr3_nt	cdr3_aa
.	TRBV27	TRBJ1-2	.	TGTGCCAGCAGTCCTTACGGACGGCCAGGGCCCTATGGCTACACCTTC	CASSPYGRPGPYGYTF
few	TRBV7-9	TRBJ2-3	TRBD2	TGTGCCAGCAGCACCGGGACTAGAGTCTCCGCGCAGTATTTT	CASSTGTRVSAQYF
.	TRBV18	TRBJ1-5	.	TGTGCCAGCTCACCAACAGACACTTATCAGCCCCAGCATTTT	CASSPTDTYQPQHF
.	TRBV7-9	TRBJ2-2	.	TGTGCCAGCAGCCAAAGGGCAGGGGAAAACACCGGGGAGCTGTTTTTT	CASSQRAGENTGELFF
.	TRBV12-5	TRBJ2-7	.	TGTGCTAGTGGCATTGGAGGGGCCTACGAGCAGTACTTC	CASGIGGAYEQYF
.	TRBV20-1	TRBJ1-5	TRBD1	TGCAGTGCTAGTGCGGGACAGTATAGCAATCAGCCCCAGCATTTT	CSASAGQYSNQPQHF
.	TRBV6-5	TRBJ2-2	.	TGTGCCAGCAGTTACGGCCAGGGGTGGACCGGGGAGCTGTTTTTT	CASSYGQGWTGELFF
.	TRBV28	TRBJ1-2	TRBD1	TGTGCCAGCAGTGCCTCGGGACAGGGCGGCTATGGCTACACCTTC	CASSASGQGGYGYTF
.	TRBV5-6	TRBJ1-3	TRBD1	TGTGCCAGCAGCTTGGTGACAGGGACCTCTGGAAACACCATATATTTT	CASSLVTGTSGNTIYF
few	TRBV3-1/TRBV3-2	TRBJ1-6	.	TGTGCCAGCAGCCAGCCTAAGAGAGGACTTTATAATTCACCCCTCCACTTT	CASSQPKRGLYNSPLHF
.	TRBV4-1	TRBJ1-3	TRBD1	TGCGCCAGCAGCCAACCGAGACAGGGGAGCGGAAACACCATATATTTT	CASSQPRQGSGNTIYF
.	TRBV3-1/TRBV3-2	TRBJ2-5	.	TGTGCCAGCAGCCAGTATAGCGGAGAGACCCAGTACTTC	CASSQYSGETQYF
.	TRBV5-1	TRBJ1-6	TRBD1	TGCGCCAGCAGCCCCCCCTCGGGGACAGGGCGGTCACCCCTCCACTTT	CASSPPSGTGRSPLHF
.	TRBV29-1	TRBJ1-5	TRBD1	TGCAGCGTCGAGGAGGGGGCCCCCGATCAGCCCCAGCATTTT	CSVEEGAPDQPQHF
few	TRBV10-3	TRBJ1-2	TRBD1	TGTGCCATCAGTGAGTTGTGGACAGGGATAAATGGCTACACCTTC	CAISELWTGINGYTF
.	TRBV30	TRBJ2-3	.	TGTGCCGGAGGGCCCCTGGGCAGCGCAGATACGCAGTATTTT	CAGGPLGSADTQYF
few	TRBV10-2	TRBJ1-1	.	TGCGCCAGCAGTGAGGGGGCAGTAGGTTACACTGAAGCTTTCTTT	CASSEGAVGYTEAFF
few	TRBV14	TRBJ2-2	.	TGTGCCAGCAGCCTTCAACACAACACCGGGGAGCTGTTTTTT	CASSLQHNTGELFF
.	TRBV29-1	TRBJ2-2	TRBD2	TGCAGCGTTGACCAGGGAGGGACCGGGGAGCTGTTTTTT	CSVDQGGTGELFF
.	TRBV19	TRBJ1-1	TRBD1	TGTGCCAGTAGAGAGGACAGGGGGAGGTATGCTTTCTTT	CASREDRGRYAFF
once	TRBV6-5	TRBJ1-2	TRBD1	TGTGCCAGCAGTTACTCTCGGACAGGGGGAGACTATGGCTACACCTTC	CASSYSRTGGDYGYTF
.	TRBV7-2	TRBJ2-3	TRBD2	TGTGCCAGCAGCTTAGGGAGGACTCATCAGACTAGCCGCACAGATACGCAGTATTTT	CASSLGRTHQTSRTDTQYF
.	TRBV5-6	TRBJ1-1	.	TGTGCCAGCAGCTTGACAGGTACCACTGAAGCTTTCTTT	CASSLTGTTEAFF
.	TRBV5-1	TRBJ2-7	.	TGCGCCAGCAGCTTGGGACAGTTGGCGAACGAGCAGTACTTC	CASSLGQLANEQYF
.	TRBV5-6	TRBJ2-1	.	TGTGCCAGCAGCTTGGCCTATATCAGGGATGAGCAGTTCTTC	CASSLAYIRDEQFF
few	TRBV3-1/TRBV3-2	TRBJ2-7	TRBD2	TGTGCCAGCAGCCCAGGCCTAGCGGGGGCCTACGAGCAGTACTTC	CASSPGLAGAYEQYF
.	TRBV27	TRBJ1-1	.	TGTGCCAGCAGTTGGGCAGAGTACACTGAAGCTTTCTTT	CASSWAEYTEAFF
.	TRBV19	TRBJ2-1	TRBD2	TGTGCCAGTAGGGGGGGGACCGAAAGGTCAAATGAGCAGTTCTTC	CASRGGTERSNEQFF
.	TRBV19	TRBJ2-1	TRBD2	TGTGCCAGTACCTCGACCGGGCTAGCGGGGGAGAATGAGCAGTTCTTC	CASTSTGLAGENEQFF
.	TRBV20-1	TRBJ1-6	.	TGCAGTGCTAGTCTACCGAGGAATTCACCCCTCCACTTT	CSASLPRNSPLHF
.	TRBV30	TRBJ1-3	.	TGTGCCTGGTCCAGGGCCGGAAACACCATATATTTT	CAWSRAGNTIYF
.	TRBV30	TRBJ1-6	TRBD1	TGTGCCTGGAGTGTAGGACAGGGGAGCTCACCCCTCCACTTT	CAWSVGQGSSPLHF
.	TRBV2	TRBJ2-7	TRBD1	TGTGCCACCCTTGGGGCAGGGGGCTACGAGCAGTACTTC	CATLGAGGYEQYF